Reported below is one T cell receptor (beta chain). These data come from a study of blood T cell repertoires in COVID-19. Study background: The origin of the acute and convalescent COVID-19 samples was the United States, Italy and Spain. T cells, B-cell-depleted T cells, or PBMCs provided the cDNA or gDNA that served as material.

The authors' processing: Estimation of nucleated cell counts relied on the amplification of reference gene primers. Profiled with immunoSEQ multiplex PCR; TCRdb holds only in-frame clones, not every one. The V and J calls and clone size are taken from that table; D and trimming were inferred from the DNA. The sample lists approximately 230,000 clones; roughly 90% were seen once. Sequencing was carried out using peripheral blood. The receptor was isolated from a man aged 25-45 years who had recovered from COVID-19.

This chain's CDR3 is CARSLGQIFGGNTIYF. DNA of the CDR3: TGTGCCAGAAGCTTGGGACAGATTTTTGGAGGAAACACCATATATTTT. The rearrangement links TRBV5-3 to TRBJ1-3; TRBD1 might be the D (5 bases). TRBV5-3 is assigned to the ORF class and has an uncertain function. Trimming removed 0 bases at V and 4 bases at J, with 14 bases between. The CDR3 extends over 16 amino acids.